The 22 T cell receptor beta chains presented below share a single source sample, sequenced in a study of blood T cell repertoires in COVID-19 (dated by TCRdb to the early 2020s). The library was built by means of the immunoSEQ multiplex PCR assay. TCRdb holds this immuneACCESS table with in-frame rearrangements only. Some clones are missing; in checked studies, unresolved V genes explain under half, and the rest has no known cause. This sample holds about 240,000 clones; 85% to 90% were observed only once. The ten most abundant clones make up over 6% of the sample. Source material: peripheral blood. These TCRs come from a woman in her seventies with active or convalescent COVID-19.

J is TRBJ2-3 and V is TRBV3-1 (or the pseudogene TRBV3-2), with a possible D match to TRBD2 (5 bases). The CDR3 is made up of 11 amino acids. Germline loops: CDR1 LGHDT, CDR2 YNNKEL (reference sequence). In nucleotides, the CDR3 is TGTCATAGGAGGAAGGCAGATACGCAGTATTTT. This encodes CHRRKADTQYF.

The genes are TRBV27 and TRBJ1-2; weak D call: TRBD1 (6 bases). The germline V and J ends were trimmed by 8 bases and 11 bases, with 27 bases remaining between them. The CDR3 runs 15 residues. Germline CDR1 and CDR2: MNHEY and SMNVEV (reference sequence). CDR3 in DNA: TGTGCCAGCGCCCTCTCTACGGGGGGGGCGCGGACGTACACCTTC. It is translated as CASALSTGGARTYTF.

This clone appeared a single time. This rearrangement joins TRBV6-5 to TRBJ1-6; weak D call: TRBD1 (5 bases). This CDR3 has 15 residues. CDR1 and CDR2 (germline): MNHEY, SVGAGI. V lost 6 bases, J lost 6 bases, and 15 bases lay in between. The CDR3 nucleotides are TGTGCCAGCAGGACGACAGTAAGGGGTAATTCACCCCTCCACTTT. Residues: CASRTTVRGNSPLHF.

V and J are TRBV13 and TRBJ1-4; D call uncertain. The CDR3 extends over 14 amino acids. Trimming left V 4 bases short and J 7 bases short, with 13 bases between. Germline lookup yields CDR1 PRHDT and CDR2 FYEKMQ (reference sequence). DNA for the CDR3: TGTGCCAGCAGCTCCGGACTGGGAGGTGAAAAACTGTTTTTT. It encodes CASSSGLGGEKLFF.

The V call is TRBV11-3, the J call TRBJ2-3; D gene ambiguous. V was clipped by 5 bases and J by 2 bases, with 8 bases between them. This CDR3 spans 13 amino acids. CDR1 is SGHNT, CDR2 YENEEA, per germline. CDR3 region: CASSPRITDTQYF. CDR3 nucleotide sequence: TGTGCCAGCAGCCCTAGGATCACAGATACGCAGTATTTT.

V is TRBV21-1 and J is TRBJ1-4; TRBD1 reflects the table's D call only, with no check against the DNA. TRBV21-1 is a recognized pseudogene. The CDR3 contains 14 residues. The CDR3 here is CASSKDPDYEKLFF. The CDR3 DNA reads as TGTGCCAGCAGCAAAGACCCAGATTATGAAAAACTGTTTTTT.

This chain connects TRBV11-3 to TRBJ1-1, with 8 bases aligning to TRBD1. The J segment lost 2 bases and the V segment lost 5 bases, leaving 4 bases of the junction unmatched. The germline CDR1 and CDR2 sequences are SGHNT and YENEEA. The CDR3 sequence is 14 residues long. The DNA for the CDR3 is TGTGCCAGCAGCCGAGGACAGGGCAACACTGAAGCTTTCTTT. This gives the protein CASSRGQGNTEAFF.

The CDR3 protein is CASSPRGGTNEKLFF. The CDR3 DNA reads as TGTGCCAGCAGTCCGAGAGGGGGAACTAATGAAAAACTGTTTTTT. The chain has TRBV6-5 and TRBJ1-4; D is possibly TRBD1 (6 bases). The CDR3 runs to 15 residues. CDR1 is MNHEY, CDR2 SVGAGI, per germline. Trimming removed 5 bases from V and 1 base from J, with 11 bases in between.

The chain joins TRBV7-3 to TRBJ2-7, with TRBD1 matching 11 bases. The J segment lost 3 bases and the V segment lost 2 bases, leaving 3 bases of the junction unmatched. The CDR3 is made up of 15 amino acids. The V gene's germline CDR1 is SGHTA and CDR2 FQGTGA. Written as DNA, the CDR3 is TGTGCCAGCAGCTTAGCAGGGACAGGGGGCTACGAGCAGTACTTC. Residues: CASSLAGTGGYEQYF.

The V and J genes are TRBV7-2 and TRBJ1-6, with 8 bases matching TRBD1. This CDR3 spans 15 amino acids. Germline-derived CDR1 and CDR2 are SGHTA and FQGNSA. Losses at the gene ends were 1 base for V and 10 bases for J; bases not matched to a gene: 6. CDR3 coding DNA: TGTGCCAGCAGCTTAGGCGGGACAGGTCGGTCACCCCTCCACTTT. Amino acids: CASSLGGTGRSPLHF.

V usage is TRBV12-3 or TRBV12-4 and J usage is TRBJ1-2; 9 positions agree with TRBD1. After removal of 6 bases from V and 6 bases from J, the junction contained 2 bases not matched to a gene. CDR3 length: 12 amino acids. Here the CDR3 reads CASSWTGDGYTF. The CDR3 nucleotides are TGTGCCAGCAGCTGGACAGGGGATGGCTACACCTTC.

The chain links TRBV5-6 to TRBJ1-1; D is uncertain. This CDR3 is built from 15 residues. Germline lookup yields CDR1 SGHDT and CDR2 YYEEEE. Trimming took 0 bases from V and 5 from J, leaving 14 bases between them. The CDR3 DNA reads as TGTGCCAGCAGCTTGGCCGGGAGTAGAGGTACTGAAGCTTTCTTT. This codes for CASSLAGSRGTEAFF. The full variable domain, with the rest looked up from reference TRBV5-6 and TRBJ1-1, is DAGVTQSPTHLIKTRGQQVTLRCSPKSGHDTVSWYQQALGQGPQFIFQYYEEEERQRGNFPDRFSGHQFPNYSSELNVNALLLGDSALYLCASSLAGSRGTEAFFGQGTRLTVV.

The chain recombines TRBV20-1 with TRBJ2-7; a possible D gene is TRBD2 (5 bases). V dropped 3 bases and J dropped 3 bases, with 9 bases sitting between them. The germline V gene encodes CDR1 DFQATT and CDR2 SNEGSKA (reference sequence). The CDR3 consists of 12 residues. The CDR3 bases are TGCAGTGCTAGTTTACGGGACTACGAGCAGTACTTC. It translates to CSASLRDYEQYF.

The CDR3 here is CASSLVQGGGNTEAFF. In DNA, the CDR3 is TGCGCCAGCAGCTTGGTACAGGGTGGTGGGAACACTGAAGCTTTCTTT. The chain employs TRBV5-1 and TRBJ1-1; a weak D match, TRBD1 (6 bases). The CDR3 has 16 amino acids. Deletions cut 0 bases from V and 1 base from J, with 13 bases between. Germline CDR1 SGHRS, CDR2 YFSETQ.

The chain recombines TRBV7-2 with TRBJ1-1; the match to TRBD1 covers 7 bases. The CDR3 has 14 residues. CDR1 SGHTA and CDR2 FQGNSA come from the germline V gene. The junction had 8 bases not matched to a gene; V was cut back by 5 bases and J by 5 bases. The CDR3 sequence is CASSPTLQGTEAFF. The CDR3 nucleotides are TGTGCCAGCAGCCCTACACTACAGGGGACTGAAGCTTTCTTT.

This chain connects TRBV10-2 to TRBJ1-2; maybe TRBD1 (5 bases). CDR1 and CDR2 from the germline V gene are WSHSY and SAAADI. The CDR3 is 11 amino acids. The ends were cut back, 7 bases at V and 8 bases at J, with 11 bases in the middle. Written as DNA, the CDR3 is TGCGCCAGCACGGGAGGGGTGGGCTACACCTTC. Its protein is CASTGGVGYTF.

The gene calls are TRBV5-1 and TRBJ2-1, with TRBD1 matching over 11 bases. In germline, CDR1 is SGHRS, CDR2 YFSETQ. The CDR3 runs to 16 residues. The trim removed 4 bases at V and 8 bases at J, leaving 11 bases unmatched. The CDR3 loop reads CASSPGTGGILYEQFF. The CDR3 nucleotides read TGCGCCAGCAGCCCCGGGACAGGGGGGATTTTATATGAGCAGTTCTTC.

This clone showed up many times. This chain links TRBV7-2 with TRBJ2-3; 13 nucleotides agree with TRBD2. This CDR3 region has 16 residues. Looked up from germline, CDR1 is SGHTA and CDR2 is FQGNSA. The junction had 3 bases not matched to a gene; V was cut back by 5 bases and J by 1 base. The CDR3 loop reads CASSPGLAGGTDTQYF. The CDR3 DNA reads as TGTGCCAGCAGCCCAGGACTAGCGGGGGGCACAGATACGCAGTATTTT. The variable domain in full, completed from reference TRBV7-2 and TRBJ2-3, reads GAGVSQSPSNKVTEKGKDVELRCDPISGHTALYWYRQSLGQGLEFLIYFQGNSAPDKSGLPSDRFSAERTGGSVSTLTIQRTQQEDSAVYLCASSPGLAGGTDTQYFGPGTRLTVL.

The genes are TRBV5-6 and TRBJ1-1, with D hard to call. CDR3 length equals 16 residues. In germline, CDR1 is SGHDT, CDR2 YYEEEE. V lost 6 bases to trimming and J lost 4 bases, with 22 bases between them. The CDR3 loop reads CASTGLGGGPGTEAFF. The CDR3 nucleotides read TGTGCCAGCACCGGGTTAGGTGGAGGACCTGGCACTGAAGCTTTCTTT.

J is TRBJ1-1 and V is TRBV3-1 (or the pseudogene TRBV3-2), with D uncertain. Germline loops: CDR1 LGHDT, CDR2 YNNKEL (reference sequence). Trimming stripped 1 base from V and 3 bases from J, with 9 bases between. The CDR3 spans 14 residues. The CDR3 sequence: CASSQAIGYTEAFF. The CDR3 coding sequence is TGTGCCAGCAGCCAAGCGATCGGGTACACTGAAGCTTTCTTT.

This chain connects TRBV2 to TRBJ2-3; a possible D gene is TRBD1 (7 bases). Germline V gene data show CDR1 as SNHLY and CDR2 as FYNNEI. There are 15 residues in the CDR3. V was cut by 5 bases and J by 0 bases, with 12 bases left in between. CDR3 protein: CASSKEGQSTDTQYF. The CDR3 DNA is TGTGCCAGCAGTAAGGAGGGACAGAGCACAGATACGCAGTATTTT.

This chain joins TRBV10-1 and TRBJ2-1; TRBD1 aligns across 8 bases. Germline V gene lookup returns CDR1 WNHNN and CDR2 SYGVQD (reference sequence). This CDR3 has 14 residues. V shed 8 bases, J shed 7 bases, and the junction held 10 bases outside the gene matches. This chain's CDR3 is CASSVGQGKNEQFF. The CDR3 DNA is TGCGCCAGCTCTGTCGGACAGGGTAAAAATGAGCAGTTCTTC.